Included here is one T cell receptor beta chain sequence, with context. Its antigen is still unknown. The protocol was immunoSEQ multiplex PCR, while the TCRdb copy is restricted to in-frame clones and leaves out a portion. Of 52,000 or so clones listed, over 80% were seen once; the top ten hold approximately 17%. These data originate in a study of T cells in localized non-small cell lung cancer. General study points: Heterogeneity within the tumor remains possible, as just one region underwent sequencing.

The source was peripheral blood mononuclear cells, collected before any cancer treatment. This receptor was identified in a man between 40 and 70 years old with stage III lung adenocarcinoma.

The CDR3 is CASSEWEGFHGYTF. CDR3 DNA: TGTGCCAGCAGTGAATGGGAGGGGTTCCATGGCTACACCTTC. The rearrangement links TRBV25-1 to TRBJ1-2; possible D gene TRBD1, 5 bases. The CDR3 extends over 14 amino acids. Between the trimmed V and J ends, which lost 1 base and 6 bases, there was a span of 12 bases. CDR1 is MGHDK and CDR2 is SYGVNS in the germline V gene.